Detailed here is one T cell receptor beta chain. Its antigen target is currently unknown. An end of the junction does not agree with germline; a read error may underlie this. The data belong to a study of long-term antiretroviral therapy in people with HIV (dated by TCRdb to the early 2020s). In terms of the full investigation: The earliest samples were collected about a decade before the 2015 WHO recommendation for immediate ART, when ART was typically delayed until CD4 counts fell. Whether ART initiation and durable HIV suppression were associated with changes in peripheral blood TRB repertoire composition and diversity was tested in a retrospective serial study. From some 28 adults with confirmed HIV infection, the cohort provided under 200 cryopreserved PBMC samples, gathered serially across a mean of roughly 6 years (range 1-12). Of the roughly 32 participants with HIV, 10 to 11 were female. Test extractions of a monoclonal T-cell line alongside some 35 polyclonal samples showed no cross-contamination during QIAcube processing. Overall study outcomes, separate from this receptor: Owing to limited PBMC availability, only the TCR beta chain was sequenced, without alpha chain pairing. At every time point, the repertoire was dominated by expanded TRB clones first identified before ART initiation, although this dominance fluctuated and, in many PLHIV, declined after ART. The samples span the years 2004 to 2017, and the ART regimens used at that time may not be as effective as current regimens. Because cell numbers in pre-ART samples were limited, unsorted PBMC were profiled instead of sorted CD4+ and CD8+ T cells. Narrower CDR3 length ranges were observed in HIV repertoires than in controls, and an antigen-experienced repertoire with only a slight naive shift after ART was suggested by the network structure. No data were available on ART adherence, viral resistance or therapy changes, limiting inferences about post-ART repertoire changes. A significant increase in TRB diversity was found to be associated with ART initiation, although TRB diversity was observed to remain significantly below that of transplant donor controls even after long-term ART.

Participants were included only if at least one PBMC sample before ART initiation and at least two post-ART samples were available. All participants with HIV were treated in the United States of America. Before DNA extraction, cryopreserved samples of about 1-11 million PBMC were thawed and then washed. At the time of the earliest PBMC sample for each participant with HIV, ages ranged from roughly 23 to 55 years. Each participant contributed PBMC samples from 1-4 timepoints before ART initiation and 2-8 timepoints after ART initiation, with a median of 7 samples. Serial HIV viral load, CD4+ T-cell count, ART history and demographic data were obtained for every participant. Genomic DNA was extracted from unsorted PBMC with a Qiagen kit on a QIAcube, with processing performed in batches of 12 samples. Measured from the cysteine to the phenylalanine, the CDR3 is 14 residues long. Solely the CDR3 DNA is kept, with 42 bases framed from the first base. Sequences WSHSY (CDR1) and SAAADI (CDR2) are obtained from the germline V gene.

The immunoSEQ hsTCRB v3.0 assay was used at survey level resolution for TRB variable region sequencing. A depth of roughly 40,000-55,000 T-cell genomes per sample was targeted for TRB sequencing. Pooled TRB libraries were sequenced on an Illumina MiSeq with a v3 150-cycle kit. Per the authors' processing: Repertoire analysis ran in R within a reproducible Nextflow workflow covering QC, data transformation and analysis. LymphoSeq2, an R package for AIRR-Seq data exploration, was used to implement custom analyses. A handful of samples yielding fewer than 5000 total TRB sequences were excluded, leaving approximately 190 analyzed HIV repertoires. Of the roughly 180 retained HIV repertoires, about 61 were collected before and approximately 130 after ART initiation. Repertoires were downsampled to 5000 TRB nucleotide sequences, and summary statistics were averaged over 100 downsampling iterations. TRB sequences were retained for analysis only if CDR3 regions of at least seven amino acids were present. Diversity was measured with a Shannon entropy-derived clonality score and the Gini coefficient. In repertoire networks, the top 5000 CDR3 amino acid sequences were linked whenever an edit distance of one separated two sequences. For TRB CDR3 amino acid sequences, antigen specificity groups and MHC restriction were predicted with GLIPH2. Known CMV, EBV, HIV or tissue antigen associations were flagged by matching CDR3 amino acid sequences against VDJdb and McPAS-TCR. Pre-ART, post-ART and control groups were compared with Wilcoxon signed-rank tests and Holm-Bonferroni correction. TCRdb's version of the immuneACCESS table is confined to in-frame rearrangements and falls short of the full clone set. An unresolved V gene accounts for under half of the shortfall where checked; the remainder is of unknown origin. V and J calls and clone size come straight from that table; D and trimming were deduced from the DNA. The table for this sample lists under 30,000 clones; roughly 94% of them were counted only once. The ten largest clones add up to about 3.4% of the sample.

The rearrangement combines TRBV10-2 with TRBJ2-1; tentative D gene TRBD1, with 6 bases matching. Sample: unsorted PBMCs, taken 5.3 years after starting antiretroviral therapy. This clonotype originated in a man aged 45-65 years with HIV. The nucleotide sequence is given as TGCGCCAGCTGTGAGTCAGGGGCTCGAGGGGAGCAGTTCTTC. Translation gives CASCESGARGEQFF.